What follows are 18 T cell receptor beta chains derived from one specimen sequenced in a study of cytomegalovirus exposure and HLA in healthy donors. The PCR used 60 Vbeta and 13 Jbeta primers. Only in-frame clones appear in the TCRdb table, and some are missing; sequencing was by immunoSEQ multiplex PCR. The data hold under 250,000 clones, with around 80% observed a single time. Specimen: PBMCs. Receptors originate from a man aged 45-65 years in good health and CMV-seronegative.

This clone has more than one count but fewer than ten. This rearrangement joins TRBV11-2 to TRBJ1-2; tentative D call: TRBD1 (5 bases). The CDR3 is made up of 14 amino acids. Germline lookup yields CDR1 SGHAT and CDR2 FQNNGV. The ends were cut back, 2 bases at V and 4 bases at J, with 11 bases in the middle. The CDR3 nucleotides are TGTGCCAGCAGCTTAACCCCAGGGTTCTATGGCTACACCTTC. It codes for CASSLTPGFYGYTF.

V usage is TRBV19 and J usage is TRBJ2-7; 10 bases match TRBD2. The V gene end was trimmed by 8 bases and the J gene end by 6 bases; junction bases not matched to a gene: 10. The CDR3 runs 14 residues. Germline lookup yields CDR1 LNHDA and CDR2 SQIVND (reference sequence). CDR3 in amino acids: CASRLAGGHVEQYF. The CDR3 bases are TGTGCCAGTCGCTTAGCGGGAGGACACGTCGAGCAGTACTTC. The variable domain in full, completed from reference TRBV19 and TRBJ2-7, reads DGGITQSPKYLFRKEGQNVTLSCEQNLNHDAMYWYRQDPGQGLRLIYYSQIVNDFQKGDIAEGYSVSREKKESFPLTVTSAQKNPTAFYLCASRLAGGHVEQYFGPGTRLTVT.

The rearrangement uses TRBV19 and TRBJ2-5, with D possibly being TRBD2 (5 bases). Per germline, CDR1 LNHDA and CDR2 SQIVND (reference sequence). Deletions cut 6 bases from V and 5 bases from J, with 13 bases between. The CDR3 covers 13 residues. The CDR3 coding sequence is TGTGCCAGTAGGAGGGTGGGGTCCGAGACCCAGTACTTC. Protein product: CASRRVGSETQYF.

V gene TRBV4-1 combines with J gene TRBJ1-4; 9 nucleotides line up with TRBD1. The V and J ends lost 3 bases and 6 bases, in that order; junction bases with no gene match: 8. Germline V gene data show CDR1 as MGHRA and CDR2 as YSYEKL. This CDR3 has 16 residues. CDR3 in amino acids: CASSHIPGTGHEKLFF. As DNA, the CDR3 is TGCGCCAGCAGCCACATCCCCGGGACAGGGCATGAAAAACTGTTTTTT.

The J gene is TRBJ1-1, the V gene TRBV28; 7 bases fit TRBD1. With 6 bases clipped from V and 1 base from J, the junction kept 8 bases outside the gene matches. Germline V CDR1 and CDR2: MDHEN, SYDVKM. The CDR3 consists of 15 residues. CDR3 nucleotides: TGTGCCAGCAGCCCTAGGGGGCGACCGAACACTGAAGCTTTCTTT. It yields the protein CASSPRGRPNTEAFF. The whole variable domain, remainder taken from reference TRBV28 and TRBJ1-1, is DVKVTQSSRYLVKRTGEKVFLECVQDMDHENMFWYRQDPGLGLRLIYFSYDVKMKEKGDIPEGYSVSREKKERFSLILESASTNQTSMYLCASSPRGRPNTEAFFGQGTRLTVV.

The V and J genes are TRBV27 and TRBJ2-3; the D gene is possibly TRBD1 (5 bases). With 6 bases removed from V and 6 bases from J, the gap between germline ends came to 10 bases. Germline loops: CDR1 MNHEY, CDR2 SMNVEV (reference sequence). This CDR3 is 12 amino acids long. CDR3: CASRGRTDTQYF. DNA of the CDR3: TGTGCCAGCAGGGGGCGAACGGATACGCAGTATTTT.

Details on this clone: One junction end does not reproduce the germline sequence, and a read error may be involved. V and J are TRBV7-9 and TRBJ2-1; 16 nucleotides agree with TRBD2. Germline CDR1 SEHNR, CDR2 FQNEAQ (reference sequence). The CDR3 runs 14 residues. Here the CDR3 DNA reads TGTGCCAGCAGCCCTGGGACTAGCGGGAGGGGATTGGTCTTC. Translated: CASSPGTSGRGLVF.

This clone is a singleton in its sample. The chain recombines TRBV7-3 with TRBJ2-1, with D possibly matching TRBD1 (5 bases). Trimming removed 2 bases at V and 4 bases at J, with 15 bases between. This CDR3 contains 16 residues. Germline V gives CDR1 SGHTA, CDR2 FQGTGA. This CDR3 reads CASSLGGQGTYNEQFF. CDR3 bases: TGTGCCAGCAGCTTAGGTGGGCAGGGTACGTACAATGAGCAGTTCTTC.

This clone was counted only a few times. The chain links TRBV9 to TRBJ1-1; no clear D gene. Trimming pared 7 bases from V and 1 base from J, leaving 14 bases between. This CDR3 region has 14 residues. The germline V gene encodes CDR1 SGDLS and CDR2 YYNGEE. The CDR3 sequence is CASSRREGNTEAFF. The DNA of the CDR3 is TGTGCCAGCTCTCGTAGGGAGGGGAACACTGAAGCTTTCTTT. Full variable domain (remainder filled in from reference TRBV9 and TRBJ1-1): DSGVTQTPKHLITATGQRVTLRCSPRSGDLSVYWYQQSLDQGLQFLIQYYNGEERAKGNILERFSAQQFPDLHSELNLSSLELGDSALYFCASSRREGNTEAFFGQGTRLTVV.

The CDR3 loop reads CASSLHNREYNEQFF. The DNA for the CDR3 is TGTGCCAGCAGTTTACATAACAGAGAGTACAATGAGCAGTTCTTC. The rearrangement links TRBV28 to TRBJ2-1; D uncertain. There are 15 residues in the CDR3. The germline CDR1 and CDR2 sequences are MDHEN and SYDVKM. V was pared by 2 bases and J by 4 bases, with 12 bases between.

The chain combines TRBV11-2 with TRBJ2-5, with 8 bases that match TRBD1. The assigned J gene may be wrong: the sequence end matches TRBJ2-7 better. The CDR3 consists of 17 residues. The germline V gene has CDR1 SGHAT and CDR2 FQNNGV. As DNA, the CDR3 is TGTGCCAGCAGCTTAGACCCACCAGGGGGCCTTTCCTACGAGCAGTACTTC. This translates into CASSLDPPGGLSYEQYF.

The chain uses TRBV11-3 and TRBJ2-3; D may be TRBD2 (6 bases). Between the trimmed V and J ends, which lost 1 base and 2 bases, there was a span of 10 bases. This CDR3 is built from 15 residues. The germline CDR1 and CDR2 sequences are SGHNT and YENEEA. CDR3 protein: CASSLGGGNTDTQYF. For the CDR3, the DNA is TGTGCCAGCAGCTTAGGAGGCGGGAACACAGATACGCAGTATTTT.

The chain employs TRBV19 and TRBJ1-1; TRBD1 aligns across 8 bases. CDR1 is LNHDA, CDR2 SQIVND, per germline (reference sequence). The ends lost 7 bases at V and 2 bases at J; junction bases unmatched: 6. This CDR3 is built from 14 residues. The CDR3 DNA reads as TGTGCCAGTACCCAGACAGGGGTAAACACTGAAGCTTTCTTT. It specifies CASTQTGVNTEAFF.

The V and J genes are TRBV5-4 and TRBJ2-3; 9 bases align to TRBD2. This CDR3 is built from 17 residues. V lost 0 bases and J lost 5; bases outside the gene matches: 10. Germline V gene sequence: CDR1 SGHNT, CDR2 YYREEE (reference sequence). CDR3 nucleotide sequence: TGTGCCAGCAGCTTGGCCTCTGAGACTAGCGGCCAAGATACGCAGTATTTT. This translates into CASSLASETSGQDTQYF. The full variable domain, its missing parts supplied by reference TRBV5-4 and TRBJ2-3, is ETGVTQSPTHLIKTRGQQVTLRCSSQSGHNTVSWYQQALGQGPQFIFQYYREEENGRGNFPPRFSGLQFPNYSSELNVNALELDDSALYLCASSLASETSGQDTQYFGPGTRLTVL.

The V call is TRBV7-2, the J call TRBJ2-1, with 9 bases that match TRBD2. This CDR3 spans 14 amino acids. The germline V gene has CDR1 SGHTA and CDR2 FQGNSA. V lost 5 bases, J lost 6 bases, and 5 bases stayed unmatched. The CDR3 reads CASSPGTSINEQFF. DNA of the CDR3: TGTGCCAGCAGCCCGGGGACTAGCATCAATGAGCAGTTCTTC. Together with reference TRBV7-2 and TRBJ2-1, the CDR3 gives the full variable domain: GAGVSQSPSNKVTEKGKDVELRCDPISGHTALYWYRQSLGQGLEFLIYFQGNSAPDKSGLPSDRFSAERTGGSVSTLTIQRTQQEDSAVYLCASSPGTSINEQFFGPGTRLTVL.

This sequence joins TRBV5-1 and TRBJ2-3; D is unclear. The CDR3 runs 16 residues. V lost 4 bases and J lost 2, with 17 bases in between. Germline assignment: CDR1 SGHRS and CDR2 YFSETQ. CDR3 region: CASSTQTLTVTDTQYF. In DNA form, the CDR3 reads TGCGCCAGCAGCACCCAGACTCTAACTGTCACAGATACGCAGTATTTT. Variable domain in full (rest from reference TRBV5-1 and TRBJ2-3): KAGVTQTPRYLIKTRGQQVTLSCSPISGHRSVSWYQQTPGQGLQFLFEYFSETQRNKGNFPGRFSGRQFSNSRSEMNVSTLELGDSALYLCASSTQTLTVTDTQYFGPGTRLTVL.

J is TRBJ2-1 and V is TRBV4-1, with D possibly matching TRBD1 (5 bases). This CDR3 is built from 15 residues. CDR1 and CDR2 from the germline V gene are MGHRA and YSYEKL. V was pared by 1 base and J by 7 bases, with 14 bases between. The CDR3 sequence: CASSQGRGVGNEQFF. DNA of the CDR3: TGCGCCAGCAGCCAAGGTAGGGGTGTGGGTAATGAGCAGTTCTTC.

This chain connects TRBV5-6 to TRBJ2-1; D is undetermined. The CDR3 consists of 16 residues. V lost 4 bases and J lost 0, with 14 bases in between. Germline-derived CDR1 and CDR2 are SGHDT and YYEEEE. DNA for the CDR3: TGTGCCAGCAGCAGCTCTACCTTTAGCTCCTACAATGAGCAGTTCTTC. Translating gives CASSSSTFSSYNEQFF.